The clone carrying this T cell receptor beta chain was counted once. Antigen: not known. This record belongs to a study of PD-1 blockade in mismatch repair-deficient tumors. As for the study in general: Enrolled about 2012-2016, patients had progressing, pretreated mismatch repair-deficient cancers of 12 to 13 types. Study findings and constraints: Tumor-resident clones, often absent from pretreatment blood, expanded after pembrolizumab and then contracted.

The germline gives CDR1 MDHEN, CDR2 SYDVKM. Unmatched junction bases numbered 2, after V lost 8 bases and J lost 0 bases. This CDR3 has 13 amino acids. PCR or immunohistochemistry showed mismatch repair deficiency in every enrolled patient. The TCR-sequenced patients were a few responders to pembrolizumab. TCRdb's table, derived via immunoSEQ multiplex PCR, lists solely in-frame clones and lacks some. The sample has about 68,000 clones; 70% to 80% are singletons. The material sequenced was peripheral blood, taken 2 weeks after starting pembrolizumab. The receptor's source is an adult with mismatch repair-deficient cancer. The chain has TRBV28 and TRBJ2-3; 7 bases are shared with TRBD2. The CDR3 sequence is CASDSGSTDTQYF. The CDR3 bases are TGTGCCAGCGATAGCGGGAGCACAGATACGCAGTATTTT.